The clone carrying this T cell receptor beta chain has a handful of counts. Its antigen is unknown. PCR was performed using 60 Vbeta and 13 Jbeta primers. Sequencing was performed with immunoSEQ multiplex PCR; in TCRdb, only in-frame clones are kept and a portion is missing. The sample lists 150,000 to 200,000 clones, about 69% occurring once. The sample comes from a study of cytomegalovirus exposure and HLA in healthy donors. Study-wide findings and caveats: For most subjects, TCR beta sequences were reported to predict HLA-A and HLA-B alleles with accuracy.

The donors comprised healthy bone marrow donors. The sequencing sample was made of PBMCs. The TCR was taken from a male donor in good health and CMV-seronegative.

CDR3 region: CASSLYQGLEAFF. CDR3 nucleotides: TGTGCCAGCAGTTTATACCAGGGACTTGAAGCTTTCTTT. The chain is built from TRBV27 and TRBJ1-1; possible D gene TRBD1, 5 bases. The CDR3 sequence is 13 residues long. The V gene's germline CDR1 is MNHEY and CDR2 SMNVEV (reference sequence). Trimming removed 1 base from V and 7 bases from J, with 10 bases in between.